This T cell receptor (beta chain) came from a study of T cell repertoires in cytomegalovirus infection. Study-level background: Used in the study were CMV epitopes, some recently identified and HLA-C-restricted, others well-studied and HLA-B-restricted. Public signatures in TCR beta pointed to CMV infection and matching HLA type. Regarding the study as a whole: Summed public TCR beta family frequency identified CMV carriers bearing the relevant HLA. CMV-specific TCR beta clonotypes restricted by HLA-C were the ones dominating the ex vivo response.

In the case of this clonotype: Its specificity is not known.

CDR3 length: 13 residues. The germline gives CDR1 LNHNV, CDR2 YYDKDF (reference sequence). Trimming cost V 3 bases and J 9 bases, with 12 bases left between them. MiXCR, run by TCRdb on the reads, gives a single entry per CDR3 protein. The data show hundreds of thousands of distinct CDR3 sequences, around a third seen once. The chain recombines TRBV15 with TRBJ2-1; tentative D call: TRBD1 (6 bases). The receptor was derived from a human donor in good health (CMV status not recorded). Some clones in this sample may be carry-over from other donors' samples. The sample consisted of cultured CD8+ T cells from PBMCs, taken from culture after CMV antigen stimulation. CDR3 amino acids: CATSSLQGSEQFF. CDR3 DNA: TGTGCCACCAGCAGTCTACAGGGCAGTGAGCAGTTCTTC.